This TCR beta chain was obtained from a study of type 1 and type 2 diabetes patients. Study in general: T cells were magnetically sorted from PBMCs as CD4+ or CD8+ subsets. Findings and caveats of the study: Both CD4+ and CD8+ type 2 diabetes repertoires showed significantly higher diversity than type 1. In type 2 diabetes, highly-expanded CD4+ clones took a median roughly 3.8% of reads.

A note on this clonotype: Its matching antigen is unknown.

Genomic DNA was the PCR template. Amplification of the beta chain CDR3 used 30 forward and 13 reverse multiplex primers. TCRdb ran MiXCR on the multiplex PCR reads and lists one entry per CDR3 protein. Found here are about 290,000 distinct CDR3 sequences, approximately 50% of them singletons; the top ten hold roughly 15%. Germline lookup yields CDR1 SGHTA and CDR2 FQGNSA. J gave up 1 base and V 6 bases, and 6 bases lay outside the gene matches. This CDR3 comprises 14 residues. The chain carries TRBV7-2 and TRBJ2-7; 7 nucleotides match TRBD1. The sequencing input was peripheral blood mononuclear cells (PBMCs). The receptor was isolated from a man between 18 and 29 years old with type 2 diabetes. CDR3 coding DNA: TGTGCCAGCAGATCTCCGGGACAGTCCTACGAGCAGTACTTC. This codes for CASRSPGQSYEQYF.